This T cell receptor (beta chain) is drawn from a study of radiotherapy plus CTLA-4 blockade in lung cancer. The overall study: Disease control was present in roughly 29% of patients, and objective responses in less than 20%.

Libraries were prepared by immunoSEQ multiplex PCR; TCRdb keeps only in-frame clonotypes and omits some of them. The sample consists of over 80,000 clones, approximately 83% of them appearing once. V lost 2 bases to trimming and J lost 4 bases, with 12 bases between them. The CDR3 has 15 residues. CDR1 SGHTA and CDR2 FQGTGA come from the germline V gene. Only a few counts were recorded for this clone. The clonotype was recovered from a human donor with non-small cell lung cancer who had stable disease on radiotherapy plus ipilimumab. The rearrangement links TRBV7-3 to TRBJ1-5; no clear D gene. The sequences come from peripheral blood, collected from a patient treated with radiotherapy plus ipilimumab. The CDR3 DNA reads TGTGCCAGCAGCTTAGTCCCCGACCCAAATCAGCCCCAGCATTTT. Translated, it gives CASSLVPDPNQPQHF.